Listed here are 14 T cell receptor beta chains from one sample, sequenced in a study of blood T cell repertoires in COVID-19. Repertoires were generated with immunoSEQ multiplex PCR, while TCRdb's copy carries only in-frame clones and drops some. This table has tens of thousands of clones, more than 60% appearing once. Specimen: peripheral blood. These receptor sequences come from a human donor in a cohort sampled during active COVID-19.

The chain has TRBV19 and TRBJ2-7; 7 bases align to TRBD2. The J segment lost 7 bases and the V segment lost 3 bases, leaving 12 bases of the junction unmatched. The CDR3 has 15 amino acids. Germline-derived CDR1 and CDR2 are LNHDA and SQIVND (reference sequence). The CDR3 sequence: CASSMSGGRWSEQYF. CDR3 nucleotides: TGTGCCAGTAGTATGTCCGGCGGGAGATGGAGTGAGCAGTACTTC. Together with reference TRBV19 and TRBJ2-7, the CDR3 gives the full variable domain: DGGITQSPKYLFRKEGQNVTLSCEQNLNHDAMYWYRQDPGQGLRLIYYSQIVNDFQKGDIAEGYSVSREKKESFPLTVTSAQKNPTAFYLCASSMSGGRWSEQYFGPGTRLTVT.

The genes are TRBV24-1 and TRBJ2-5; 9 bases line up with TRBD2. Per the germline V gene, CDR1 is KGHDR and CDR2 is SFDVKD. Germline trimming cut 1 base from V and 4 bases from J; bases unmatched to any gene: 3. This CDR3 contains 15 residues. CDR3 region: CATSDFGAGGETQYF. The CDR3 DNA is TGTGCCACCAGTGATTTCGGAGCGGGAGGAGAGACCCAGTACTTC.

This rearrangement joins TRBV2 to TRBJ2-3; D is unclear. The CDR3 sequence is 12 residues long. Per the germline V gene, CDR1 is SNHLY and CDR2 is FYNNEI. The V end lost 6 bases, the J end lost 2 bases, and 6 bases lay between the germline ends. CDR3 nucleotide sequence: TGTGCCAGCAGCCGGTACACAGATACGCAGTATTTT. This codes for CASSRYTDTQYF. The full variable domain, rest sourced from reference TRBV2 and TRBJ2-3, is EPEVTQTPSHQVTQMGQEVILRCVPISNHLYFYWYRQILGQKVEFLVSFYNNEISEKSEIFDDQFSVERPDGSNFTLKIRSTKLEDSAMYFCASSRYTDTQYFGPGTRLTVL.

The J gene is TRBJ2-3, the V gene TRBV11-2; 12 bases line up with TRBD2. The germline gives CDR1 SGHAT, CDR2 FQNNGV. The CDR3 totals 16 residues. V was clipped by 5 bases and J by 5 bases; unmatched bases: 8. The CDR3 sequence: CASSQRTSGTVDTQYF. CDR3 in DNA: TGTGCCAGCAGCCAGCGGACTAGCGGGACCGTAGATACGCAGTATTTT.

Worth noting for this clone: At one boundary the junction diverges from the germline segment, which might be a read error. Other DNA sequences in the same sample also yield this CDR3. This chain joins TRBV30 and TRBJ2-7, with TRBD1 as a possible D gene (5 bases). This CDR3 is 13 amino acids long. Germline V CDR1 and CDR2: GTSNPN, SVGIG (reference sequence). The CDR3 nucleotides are TGCGCCTGGAGTCCCGACAGCATCTACGAGCAGTACTTC. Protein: CAWSPDSIYEQYF.

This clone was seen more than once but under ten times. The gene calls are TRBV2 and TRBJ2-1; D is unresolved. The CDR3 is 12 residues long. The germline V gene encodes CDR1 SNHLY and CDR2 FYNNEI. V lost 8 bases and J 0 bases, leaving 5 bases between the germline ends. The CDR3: CASSVSYNEQFF. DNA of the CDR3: TGTGCCAGCTCAGTCTCCTACAATGAGCAGTTCTTC.

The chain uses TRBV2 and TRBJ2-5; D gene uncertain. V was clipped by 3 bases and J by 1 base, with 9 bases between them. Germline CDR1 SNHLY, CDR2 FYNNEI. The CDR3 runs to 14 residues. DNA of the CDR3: TGTGCCAGCAGTGATCAACAGCCCCAAGAGACCCAGTACTTC. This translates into CASSDQQPQETQYF.

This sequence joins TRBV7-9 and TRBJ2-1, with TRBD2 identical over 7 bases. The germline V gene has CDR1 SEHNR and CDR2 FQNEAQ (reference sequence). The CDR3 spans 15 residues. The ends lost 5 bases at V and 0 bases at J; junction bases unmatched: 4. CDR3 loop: CASSDRLASYNEQFF. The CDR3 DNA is TGTGCCAGCAGCGATCGACTAGCCTCCTACAATGAGCAGTTCTTC.

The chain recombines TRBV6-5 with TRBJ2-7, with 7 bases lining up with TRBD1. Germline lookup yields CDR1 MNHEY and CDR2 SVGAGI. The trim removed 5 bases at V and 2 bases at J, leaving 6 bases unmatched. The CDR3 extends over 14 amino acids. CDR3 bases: TGTGCCAGCAGTACAGGGGTCGGCCCCTACGAGCAGTACTTC. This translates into CASSTGVGPYEQYF.

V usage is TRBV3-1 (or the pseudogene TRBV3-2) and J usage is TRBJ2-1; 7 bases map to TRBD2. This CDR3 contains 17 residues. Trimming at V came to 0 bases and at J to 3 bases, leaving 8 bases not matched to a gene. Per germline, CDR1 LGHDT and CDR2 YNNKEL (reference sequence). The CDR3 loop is CASSQEGLAEFYNEQFF. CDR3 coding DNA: TGTGCCAGCAGCCAAGAGGGCCTAGCGGAATTCTACAATGAGCAGTTCTTC.

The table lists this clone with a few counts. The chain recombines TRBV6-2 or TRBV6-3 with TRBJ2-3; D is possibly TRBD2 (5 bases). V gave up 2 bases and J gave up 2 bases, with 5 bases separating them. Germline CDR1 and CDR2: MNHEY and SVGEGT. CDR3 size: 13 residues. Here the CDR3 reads CASSYRDTDTQYF. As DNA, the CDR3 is TGTGCCAGCAGTTACCGGGACACAGATACGCAGTATTTT.

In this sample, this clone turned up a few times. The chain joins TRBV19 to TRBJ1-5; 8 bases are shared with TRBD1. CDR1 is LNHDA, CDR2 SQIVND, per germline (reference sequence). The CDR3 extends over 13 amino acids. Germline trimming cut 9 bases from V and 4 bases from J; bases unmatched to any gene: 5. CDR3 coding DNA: TGTGCCAGCCGACAGGGGAGGAATCAGCCCCAGCATTTT. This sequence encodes CASRQGRNQPQHF.

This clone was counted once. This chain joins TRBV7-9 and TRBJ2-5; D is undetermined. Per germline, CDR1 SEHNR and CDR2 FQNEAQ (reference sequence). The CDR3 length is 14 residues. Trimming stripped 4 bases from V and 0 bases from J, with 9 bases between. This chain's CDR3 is CASSSDWYQETQYF. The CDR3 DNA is TGTGCCAGCAGCTCCGACTGGTACCAAGAGACCCAGTACTTC.

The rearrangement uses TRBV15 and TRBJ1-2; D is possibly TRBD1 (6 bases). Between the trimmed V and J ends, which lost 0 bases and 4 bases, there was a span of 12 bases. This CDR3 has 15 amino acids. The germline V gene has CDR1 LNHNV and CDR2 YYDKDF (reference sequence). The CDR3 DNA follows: TGTGCCACCAGCAGAGAGAACAGGGCCGGCTATGGCTACACCTTC. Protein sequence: CATSRENRAGYGYTF.